The T cell receptor (beta chain) under discussion was sequenced for a study of cytomegalovirus exposure and HLA in healthy donors listed by TCRdb under 2017. Regarding the complete study: The 666 repertoires of the first cohort and the 120 validation repertoires were produced on the same platform, according to a later analysis. The study aimed to test whether signatures of past pathogen exposure could be identified by cataloging public T cell receptors. Besides the first cohort of 550 to 750 subjects, a separate validation cohort made up of over 95 different subjects was used. To predict cytomegalovirus infection status, the study combined high-throughput TCR immunosequencing, statistical association of individual TCRs with disease status, and machine learning.

The CDR3 goes from the cysteine to the phenylalanine over 16 residues. The retained sequence is limited to the CDR3, 48 bases, with the frame set at the first base. V was cut back by 2 bases and J by 5 bases, leaving a gap of 16 bases between them. Looking up the germline V gene yields CDR1 MNHEY and CDR2 SVGAGI. Separate from the approximately 670-subject first cohort, the validation cohort of 90 to 150 subjects was the group to which the donors belonged. Overall study outcomes, separate from this receptor: In vitro tests confirmed that a few of the cytomegalovirus-associated TCR beta chains recognize cytomegalovirus antigens. Most TCR sequences were observed very rarely across donors, whereas some public TCRs were present in many individuals. The authors suggested that the approach could potentially be extended to other disease states and immunological phenotypes. The classifier was reported to diagnose cytomegalovirus status with high specificity and sensitivity in both the original cohort and the validation cohort. A later analysis found that TCRs clustered in the first cohort also tended to co-occur in the approximately 120 validation repertoires, with 94% of cluster scores above 0. In the study, approximately 160 TCR beta chains were listed as associated with cytomegalovirus. All 120 or so repertoires were used to score co-occurrence in the validation cohort in a later analysis, because that analysis had no HLA typing for the cohort.

The library was prepared using the immunoSEQ multiplex PCR assay. In the source study's methods: A statistical classification framework was built to diagnose cytomegalovirus status from the catalog of TCR beta chain sequences. Drawn from immuneACCESS, this table holds only the in-frame rearrangements with V and J called that TCRdb kept. Clones are partly lost; checked studies trace under half to an unresolved V gene and leave the rest unexplained. V and J calls and clone size are copied from that table; D and trimming were computed from the DNA. For this sample the table gives around 60,000 clones, of which 96% were detected only once. The ten largest clones capture roughly 1.2% of the sample. As for this clone: The target of this receptor is not known. Per-base quality was not reported, and no clone a single base away is much larger than it.

This TCR came from a woman aged 18 to 35 in good health and CMV-seronegative. The chain uses TRBV6-5 and TRBJ1-3; D gene: possibly TRBD1, on 6 matching bases. Sequenced material: PBMCs. The nucleotides read TGTGCCAGCAGTTACGGATTCGGAGGACAGAGAAACACCATATATTTT. This translates into CASSYGFGGQRNTIYF.